This T cell receptor (beta chain) was captured in a study of T cell repertoires in cytomegalovirus infection. Study-level results: CMV-specific TCR beta clonotypes restricted by HLA-C dominated the ex vivo response.

There are many counts of this clonotype. No antigen is known for it. V lost 2 bases and J 7 bases, leaving 11 bases between the germline ends. The CDR3 contains 14 residues. From germline, CDR1 is SGHTA and CDR2 FQGTGA. One entry per CDR3 protein, called by TCRdb with MiXCR from the reads. The sample records around 630,000 distinct CDR3 sequences, 20% to 30% being singletons. The origin of this receptor is a human donor in good health (CMV status not recorded). Some clones in this sample may be carry-over from other donors' samples. Source material: CD8+ T cells from PBMCs. The gene calls are TRBV7-3 and TRBJ2-2; D might be TRBD1 (5 bases). The chain's CDR3 is CASSLAGYNGELFF. The CDR3 bases are TGTGCCAGCAGCTTAGCAGGGTACAACGGGGAGCTGTTTTTT. The full variable domain, its missing parts supplied by reference TRBV7-3 and TRBJ2-2, is GAGVSQTPSNKVTEKGKYVELRCDPISGHTALYWYRQSLGQGPEFLIYFQGTGAADDSGLPNDRFFAVRPEGSVSTLKIQRTERGDSAVYLCASSLAGYNGELFFGEGSRLTVL.